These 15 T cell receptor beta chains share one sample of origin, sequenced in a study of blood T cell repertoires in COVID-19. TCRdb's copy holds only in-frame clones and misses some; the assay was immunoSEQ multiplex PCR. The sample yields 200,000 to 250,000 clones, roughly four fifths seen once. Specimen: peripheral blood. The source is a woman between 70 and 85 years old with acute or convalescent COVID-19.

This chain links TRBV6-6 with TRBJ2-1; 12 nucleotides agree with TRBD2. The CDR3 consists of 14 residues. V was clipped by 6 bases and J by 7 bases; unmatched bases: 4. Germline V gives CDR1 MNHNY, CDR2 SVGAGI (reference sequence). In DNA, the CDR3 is TGTGCCAGCAGATCTAGCGGGGGGGCTAATGAGCAGTTCTTC. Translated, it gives CASRSSGGANEQFF.

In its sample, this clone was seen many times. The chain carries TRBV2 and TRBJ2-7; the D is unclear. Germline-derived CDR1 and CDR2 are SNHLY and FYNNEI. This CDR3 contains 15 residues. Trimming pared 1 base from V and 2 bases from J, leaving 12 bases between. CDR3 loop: CASSEGPGTPYEQYF. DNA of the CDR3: TGTGCCAGCAGTGAAGGGCCAGGTACCCCCTACGAGCAGTACTTC. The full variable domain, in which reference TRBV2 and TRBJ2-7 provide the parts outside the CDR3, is EPEVTQTPSHQVTQMGQEVILRCVPISNHLYFYWYRQILGQKVEFLVSFYNNEISEKSEIFDDQFSVERPDGSNFTLKIRSTKLEDSAMYFCASSEGPGTPYEQYFGPGTRLTVT.

CDR3 DNA: TGTGCCAGCAGCCAAGAGATAGCAGGGTTCCGCACAGATACGCAGTATTTT. It translates to CASSQEIAGFRTDTQYF. V gene TRBV4-2 combines with J gene TRBJ2-3, with D perhaps TRBD1 (5 bases). Trimming removed 0 bases at V and 1 base at J, with 14 bases between. Looked up from germline, CDR1 is LGHNA and CDR2 is YNFKEQ. The CDR3 runs to 17 residues.

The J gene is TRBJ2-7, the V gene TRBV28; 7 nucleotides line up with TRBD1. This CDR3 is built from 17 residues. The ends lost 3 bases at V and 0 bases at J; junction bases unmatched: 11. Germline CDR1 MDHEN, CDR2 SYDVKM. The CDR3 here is CASSFRGFDRASYEQYF. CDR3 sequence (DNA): TGTGCCAGCAGTTTTAGGGGATTCGACAGGGCCTCCTACGAGCAGTACTTC.

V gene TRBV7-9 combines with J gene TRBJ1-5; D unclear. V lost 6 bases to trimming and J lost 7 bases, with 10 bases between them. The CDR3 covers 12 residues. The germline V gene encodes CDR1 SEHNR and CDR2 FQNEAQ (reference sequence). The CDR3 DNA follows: TGTGCCAGCAGTTCTGGGCACCAGCCCCAGCATTTT. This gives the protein CASSSGHQPQHF.

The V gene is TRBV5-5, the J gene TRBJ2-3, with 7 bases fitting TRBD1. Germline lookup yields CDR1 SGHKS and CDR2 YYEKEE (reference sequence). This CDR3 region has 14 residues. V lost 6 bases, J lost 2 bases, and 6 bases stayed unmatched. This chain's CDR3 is CASKSDRDTDTQYF. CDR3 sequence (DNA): TGTGCCAGCAAAAGTGACAGGGACACAGATACGCAGTATTTT.

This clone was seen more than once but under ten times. CDR3 in amino acids: CASGLYIDSNQPQHF. CDR3 DNA sequence: TGTGCTAGTGGTTTGTACATTGATAGCAATCAGCCCCAGCATTTT. The chain links TRBV12-5 to TRBJ1-5; D remains unclear. This CDR3 is 15 amino acids long. Deletions cut 2 bases from V and 0 bases from J, with 8 bases between. Per the germline V gene, CDR1 is LGHNT and CDR2 is FRNRAP.

The CDR3 here is CASSLDLGSSGNTIYF. CDR3 DNA sequence: TGTGCCAGCAGCTTGGATTTGGGGAGCTCTGGAAACACCATATATTTT. The V call is TRBV5-4, the J call TRBJ1-3; D is uncertain. The CDR3 length is 16 residues. Germline-derived CDR1 and CDR2 are SGHNT and YYREEE (reference sequence). Trimming left V 0 bases short and J 0 bases short, with 10 bases between.

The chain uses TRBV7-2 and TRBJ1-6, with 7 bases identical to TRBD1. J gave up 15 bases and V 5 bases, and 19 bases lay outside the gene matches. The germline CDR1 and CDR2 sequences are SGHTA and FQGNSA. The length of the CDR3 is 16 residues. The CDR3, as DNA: TGTGCCAGCAGCGCGTTGGGGGGACAGCTCAACGCAGACCTCCACTTT. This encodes CASSALGGQLNADLHF.

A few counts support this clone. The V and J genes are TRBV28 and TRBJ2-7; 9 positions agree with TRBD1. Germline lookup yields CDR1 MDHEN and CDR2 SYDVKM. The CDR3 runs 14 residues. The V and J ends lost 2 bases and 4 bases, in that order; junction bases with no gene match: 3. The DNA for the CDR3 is TGTGCCAGCAGTTTAGACAGGGGGGCTTACGAGCAGTACTTC. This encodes CASSLDRGAYEQYF.

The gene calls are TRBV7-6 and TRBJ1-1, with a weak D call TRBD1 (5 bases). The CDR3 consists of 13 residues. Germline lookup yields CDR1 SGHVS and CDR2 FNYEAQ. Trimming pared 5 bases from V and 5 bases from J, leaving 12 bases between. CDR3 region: CASSPGGRTEAFF. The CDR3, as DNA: TGTGCCAGCAGCCCCGGGGGAAGGACTGAAGCTTTCTTT. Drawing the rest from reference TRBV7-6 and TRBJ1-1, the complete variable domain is GAGVSQSPRYKVTKRGQDVALRCDPISGHVSLYWYRQALGQGPEFLTYFNYEAQQDKSGLPNDRFSAERPEGSISTLTIQRTEQRDSAMYRCASSPGGRTEAFFGQGTRLTVV.

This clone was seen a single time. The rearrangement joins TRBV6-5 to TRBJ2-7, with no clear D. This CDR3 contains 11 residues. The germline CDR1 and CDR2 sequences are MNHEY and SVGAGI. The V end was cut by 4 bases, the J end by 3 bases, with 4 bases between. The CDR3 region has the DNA TGTGCCAGCAGTTCTCGCTACGAGCAGTACTTC. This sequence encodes CASSSRYEQYF.

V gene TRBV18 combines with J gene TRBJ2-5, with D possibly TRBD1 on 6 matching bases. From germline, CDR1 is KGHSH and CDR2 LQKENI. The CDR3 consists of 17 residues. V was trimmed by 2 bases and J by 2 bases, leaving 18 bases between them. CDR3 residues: CASSPGGIQNRQETQYF. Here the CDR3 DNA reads TGTGCCAGCTCACCAGGGGGCATTCAGAACAGACAAGAGACCCAGTACTTC.

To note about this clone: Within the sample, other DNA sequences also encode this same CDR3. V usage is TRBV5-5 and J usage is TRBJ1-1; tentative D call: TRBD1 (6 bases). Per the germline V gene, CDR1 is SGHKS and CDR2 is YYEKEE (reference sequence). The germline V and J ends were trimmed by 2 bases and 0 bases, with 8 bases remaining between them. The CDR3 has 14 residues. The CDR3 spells CASSLQGMNTEAFF. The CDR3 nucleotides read TGTGCCAGCAGCTTACAGGGAATGAACACTGAAGCTTTCTTT. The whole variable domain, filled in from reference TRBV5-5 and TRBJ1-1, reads DAGVTQSPTHLIKTRGQQVTLRCSPISGHKSVSWYQQVLGQGPQFIFQYYEKEERGRGNFPDRFSARQFPNYSSELNVNALLLGDSALYLCASSLQGMNTEAFFGQGTRLTVV.

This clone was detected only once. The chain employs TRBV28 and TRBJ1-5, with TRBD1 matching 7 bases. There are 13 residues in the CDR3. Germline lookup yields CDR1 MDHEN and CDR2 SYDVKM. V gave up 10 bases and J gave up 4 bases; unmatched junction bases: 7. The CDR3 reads CAIRTQGNQPQHF. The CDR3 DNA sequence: TGTGCCATTAGAACACAGGGGAATCAGCCCCAGCATTTT. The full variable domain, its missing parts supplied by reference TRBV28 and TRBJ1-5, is DVKVTQSSRYLVKRTGEKVFLECVQDMDHENMFWYRQDPGLGLRLIYFSYDVKMKEKGDIPEGYSVSREKKERFSLILESASTNQTSMYLCAIRTQGNQPQHFGDGTRLSIL.